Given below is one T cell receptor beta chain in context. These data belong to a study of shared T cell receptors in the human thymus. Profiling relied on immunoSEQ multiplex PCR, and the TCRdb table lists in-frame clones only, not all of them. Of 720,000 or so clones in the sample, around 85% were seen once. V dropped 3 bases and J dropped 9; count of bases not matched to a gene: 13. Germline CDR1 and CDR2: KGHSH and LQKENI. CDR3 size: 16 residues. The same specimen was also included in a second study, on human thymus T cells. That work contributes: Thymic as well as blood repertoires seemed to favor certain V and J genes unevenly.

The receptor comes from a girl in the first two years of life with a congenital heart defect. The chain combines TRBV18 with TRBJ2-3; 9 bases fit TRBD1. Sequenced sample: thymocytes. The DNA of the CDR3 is TGTGCCAGCTCACCTCCGGGGGACAGGGAGTCTTTCACGCAGTATTTT. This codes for CASSPPGDRESFTQYF. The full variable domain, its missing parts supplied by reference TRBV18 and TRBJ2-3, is NAGVMQNPRHLVRRRGQEARLRCSPMKGHSHVYWYRQLPEEGLKFMVYLQKENIIDESGMPKERFSAEFPKEGPSILRIQQVVRGDSAAYFCASSPPGDRESFTQYFGPGTRLTVL.